This TCR beta chain was captured by sequencing in a study of T cells in Graves' hyperthyroidism and ophthalmopathy. Study-level points and caveats: In the analysis, a 13 V-J model separated ophthalmopathy from stable hyperthyroidism. Clonotypes that were expanded in thyroid above 0.001 mostly appeared in blood too.

Researchers amplified the TCR beta CDR3 regions from RNA transcripts. The TCR CDR3 first-round RT-PCR relied on the HTBI primer set. TCRdb ran MiXCR on the multiplex PCR reads and lists one entry per CDR3 protein. Of fewer than 900,000 distinct CDR3 sequences in the sample, 18% were seen once. Germline V gene sequence: CDR1 PRHDT, CDR2 FYEKMQ (reference sequence). CDR3 size: 9 residues. This clonotype has ten or more counts. Its antigen remains unknown. One end of the junction fails to match germline, which may point to a read error. The authors took PBMCs from roughly 9.7 ml fresh peripheral blood. V usage is TRBV13 and J usage is TRBJ2-1; no reliable D call. The sequenced sample consisted of blood. The source is a woman aged 45-60 years with Graves' hyperthyroidism that later progressed to Graves' ophthalmopathy. In DNA form, the CDR3 reads TGTGCCAGCTACCATGAGCAGTTCTTC. Protein sequence: CASYHEQFF.